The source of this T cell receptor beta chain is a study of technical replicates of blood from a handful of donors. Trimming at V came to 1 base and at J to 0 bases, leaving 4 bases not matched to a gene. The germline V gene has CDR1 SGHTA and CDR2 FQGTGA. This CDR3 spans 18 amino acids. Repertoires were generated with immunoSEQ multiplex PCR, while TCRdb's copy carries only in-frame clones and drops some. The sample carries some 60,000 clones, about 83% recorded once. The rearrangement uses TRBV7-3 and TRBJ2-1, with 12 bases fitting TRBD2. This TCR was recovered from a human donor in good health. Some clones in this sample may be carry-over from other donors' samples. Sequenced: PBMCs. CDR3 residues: CASSLISSGGGSYNEQFF. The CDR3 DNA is TGTGCCAGCAGCTTAATATCTAGCGGGGGGGGCTCCTACAATGAGCAGTTCTTC.